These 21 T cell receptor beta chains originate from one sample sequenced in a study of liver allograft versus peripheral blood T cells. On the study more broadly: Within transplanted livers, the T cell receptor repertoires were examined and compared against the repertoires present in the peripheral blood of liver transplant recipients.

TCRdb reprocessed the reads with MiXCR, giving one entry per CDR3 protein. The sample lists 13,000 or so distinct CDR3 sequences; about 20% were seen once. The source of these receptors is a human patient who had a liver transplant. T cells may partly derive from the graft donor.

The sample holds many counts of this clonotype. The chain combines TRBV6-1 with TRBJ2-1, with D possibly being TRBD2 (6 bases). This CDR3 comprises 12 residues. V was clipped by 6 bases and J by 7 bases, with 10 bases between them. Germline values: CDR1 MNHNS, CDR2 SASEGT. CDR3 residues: CASRQSGNEQFF. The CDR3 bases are TGTGCCAGCAGACAGAGCGGGAATGAGCAGTTCTTC.

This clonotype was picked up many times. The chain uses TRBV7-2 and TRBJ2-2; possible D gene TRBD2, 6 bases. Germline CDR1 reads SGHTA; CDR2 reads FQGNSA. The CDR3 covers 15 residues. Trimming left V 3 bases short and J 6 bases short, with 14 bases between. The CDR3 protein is CASSFGGIGSGELFF. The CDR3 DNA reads TGTGCCAGCAGCTTTGGGGGGATTGGGTCCGGGGAGCTGTTTTTT.

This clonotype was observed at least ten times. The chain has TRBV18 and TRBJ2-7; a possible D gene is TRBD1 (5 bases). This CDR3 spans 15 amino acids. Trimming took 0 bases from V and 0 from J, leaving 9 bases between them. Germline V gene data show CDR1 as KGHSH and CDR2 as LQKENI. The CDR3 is CASSPPSGASYEQYF. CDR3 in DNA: TGTGCCAGCTCACCACCGAGTGGGGCCTCCTACGAGCAGTACTTC. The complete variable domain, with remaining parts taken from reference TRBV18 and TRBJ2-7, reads NAGVMQNPRHLVRRRGQEARLRCSPMKGHSHVYWYRQLPEEGLKFMVYLQKENIIDESGMPKERFSAEFPKEGPSILRIQQVVRGDSAAYFCASSPPSGASYEQYFGPGTRLTVT.

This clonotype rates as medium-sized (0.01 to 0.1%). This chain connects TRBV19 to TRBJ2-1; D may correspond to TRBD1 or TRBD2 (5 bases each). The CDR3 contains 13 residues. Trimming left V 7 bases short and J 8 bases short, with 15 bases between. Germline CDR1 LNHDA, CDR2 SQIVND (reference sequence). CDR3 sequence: CASTPRVLDEQFF. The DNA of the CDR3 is TGTGCCAGTACCCCCAGGGTACTAGATGAGCAGTTCTTC.

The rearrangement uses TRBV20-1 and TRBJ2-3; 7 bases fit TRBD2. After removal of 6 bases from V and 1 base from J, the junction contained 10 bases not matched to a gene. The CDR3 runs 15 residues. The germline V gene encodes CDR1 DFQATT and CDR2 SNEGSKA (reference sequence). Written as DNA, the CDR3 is TGCAGTGCAACCGGGACTAATGTGGGCACAGATACGCAGTATTTT. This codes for CSATGTNVGTDTQYF.

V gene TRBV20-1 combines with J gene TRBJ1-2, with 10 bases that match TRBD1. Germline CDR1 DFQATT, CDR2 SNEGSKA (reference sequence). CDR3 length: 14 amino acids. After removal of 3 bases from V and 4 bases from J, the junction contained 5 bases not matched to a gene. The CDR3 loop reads CSASLGQGGYGYTF. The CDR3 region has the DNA TGCAGTGCTAGCCTCGGACAGGGGGGCTATGGCTACACCTTC.

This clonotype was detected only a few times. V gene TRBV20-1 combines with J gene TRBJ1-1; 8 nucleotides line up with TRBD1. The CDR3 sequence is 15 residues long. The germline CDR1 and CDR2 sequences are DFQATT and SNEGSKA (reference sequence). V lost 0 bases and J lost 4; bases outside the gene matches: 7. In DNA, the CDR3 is TGCAGTGCTAGAGATCGGACAGGGCCTAGCACTGAAGCTTTCTTT. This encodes CSARDRTGPSTEAFF.

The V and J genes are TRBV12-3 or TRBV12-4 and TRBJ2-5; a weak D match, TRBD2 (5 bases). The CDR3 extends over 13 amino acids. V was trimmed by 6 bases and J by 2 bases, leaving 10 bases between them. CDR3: CASSWKRQETQYF. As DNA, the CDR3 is TGTGCCAGCAGCTGGAAGCGGCAAGAGACCCAGTACTTC.

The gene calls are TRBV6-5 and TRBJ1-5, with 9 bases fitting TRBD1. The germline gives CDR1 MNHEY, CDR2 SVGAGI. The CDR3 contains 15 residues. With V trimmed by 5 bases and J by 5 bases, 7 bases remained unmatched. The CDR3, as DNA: TGTGCCAGCAGTAAGGACAGGGGAGGGGATCAGCCCCAGCATTTT. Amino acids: CASSKDRGGDQPQHF.

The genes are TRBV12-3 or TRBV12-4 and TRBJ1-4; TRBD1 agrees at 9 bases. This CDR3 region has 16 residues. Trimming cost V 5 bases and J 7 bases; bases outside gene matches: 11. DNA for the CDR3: TGTGCCAGCAGTGCAACCGGGACAGGGACACGTGAAAAACTGTTTTTT. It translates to CASSATGTGTREKLFF.

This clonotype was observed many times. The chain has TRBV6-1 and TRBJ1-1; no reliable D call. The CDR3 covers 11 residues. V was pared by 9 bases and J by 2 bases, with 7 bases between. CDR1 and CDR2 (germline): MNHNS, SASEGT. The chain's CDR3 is CASALNTEAFF. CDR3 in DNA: TGTGCCAGTGCCCTTAACACTGAAGCTTTCTTT.

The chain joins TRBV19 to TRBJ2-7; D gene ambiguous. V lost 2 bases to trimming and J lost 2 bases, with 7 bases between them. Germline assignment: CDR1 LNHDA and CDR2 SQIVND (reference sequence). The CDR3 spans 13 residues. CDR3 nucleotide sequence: TGTGCCAGTAGTATAAACAGTCCCTACGAGCAGTACTTC. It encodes CASSINSPYEQYF.

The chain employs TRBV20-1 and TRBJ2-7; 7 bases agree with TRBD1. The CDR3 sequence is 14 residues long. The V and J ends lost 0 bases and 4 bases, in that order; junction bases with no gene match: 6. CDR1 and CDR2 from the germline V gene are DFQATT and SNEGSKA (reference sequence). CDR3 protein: CSARDARDSYEQYF. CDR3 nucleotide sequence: TGCAGTGCTAGAGATGCGAGGGACAGTTACGAGCAGTACTTC.

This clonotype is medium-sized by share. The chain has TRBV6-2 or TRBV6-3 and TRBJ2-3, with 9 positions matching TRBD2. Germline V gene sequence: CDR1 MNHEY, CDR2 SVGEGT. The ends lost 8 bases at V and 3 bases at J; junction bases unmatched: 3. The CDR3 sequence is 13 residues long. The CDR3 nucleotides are TGTGCCAGCCGGCTAGCGGGGACAGATACGCAGTATTTT. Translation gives CASRLAGTDTQYF.

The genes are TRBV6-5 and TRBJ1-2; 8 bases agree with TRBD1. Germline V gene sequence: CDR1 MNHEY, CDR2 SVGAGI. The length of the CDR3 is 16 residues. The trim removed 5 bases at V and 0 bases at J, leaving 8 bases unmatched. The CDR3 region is CASSKGTGFSNYGYTF. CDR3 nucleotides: TGTGCCAGCAGTAAGGGGACAGGCTTTTCTAACTATGGCTACACCTTC.

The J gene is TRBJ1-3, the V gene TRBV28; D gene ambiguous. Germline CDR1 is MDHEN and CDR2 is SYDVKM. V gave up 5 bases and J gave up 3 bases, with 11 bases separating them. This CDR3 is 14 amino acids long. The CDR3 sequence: CASSPPVRGNTIYF. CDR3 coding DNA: TGTGCCAGCAGTCCCCCCGTGCGTGGAAACACCATATATTTT.

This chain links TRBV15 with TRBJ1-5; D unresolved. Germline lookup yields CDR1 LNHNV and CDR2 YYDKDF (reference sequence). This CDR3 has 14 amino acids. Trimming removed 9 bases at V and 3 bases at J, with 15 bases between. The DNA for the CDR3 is TGTGCCACAGCGGGGATAGAGGTCAATCAGCCCCAGCATTTT. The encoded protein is CATAGIEVNQPQHF.

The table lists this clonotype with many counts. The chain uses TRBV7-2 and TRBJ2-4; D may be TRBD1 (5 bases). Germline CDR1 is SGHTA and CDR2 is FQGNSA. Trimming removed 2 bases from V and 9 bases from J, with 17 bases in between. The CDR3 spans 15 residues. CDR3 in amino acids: CASSLKPGRTTIQYF. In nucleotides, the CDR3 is TGTGCCAGCAGCTTAAAGCCAGGGCGAACTACCATTCAGTACTTC.

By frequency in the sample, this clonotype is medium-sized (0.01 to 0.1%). The CDR3, as DNA: TGTGCCAGCAGTGAATCGGCAGGGTGGGATTCACCCCTCCACTTT. Translating it yields CASSESAGWDSPLHF. This chain uses TRBV6-1 with TRBJ1-6; maybe TRBD1 (5 bases). V lost 2 bases, J lost 8 bases, and 13 bases lay in between. The CDR3 runs to 15 residues. The germline V gene has CDR1 MNHNS and CDR2 SASEGT.

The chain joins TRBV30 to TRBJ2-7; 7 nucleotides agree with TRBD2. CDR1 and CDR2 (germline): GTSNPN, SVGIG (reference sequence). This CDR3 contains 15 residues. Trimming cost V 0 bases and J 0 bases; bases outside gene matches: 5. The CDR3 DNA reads TGTGCCTGGAGTGTACGGCTAGCGGTCTCCTACGAGCAGTACTTC. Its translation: CAWSVRLAVSYEQYF.

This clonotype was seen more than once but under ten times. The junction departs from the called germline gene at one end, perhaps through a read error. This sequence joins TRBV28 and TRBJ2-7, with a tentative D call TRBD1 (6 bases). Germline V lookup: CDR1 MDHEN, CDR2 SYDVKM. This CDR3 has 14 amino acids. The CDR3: CASSFGGRDKFKDF. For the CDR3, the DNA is TGTGCCAGCAGTTTTGGTGGCAGGGACAAATTTAAGGACTTC.